The 30 T cell receptor beta chains reported below all come from one sample, sequenced in a study of blood T cell repertoires in COVID-19. Data came from immunoSEQ multiplex PCR; TCRdb stores just in-frame clones and leaves some out. Of roughly 190,000 clones listed, 90% are singletons. Material: peripheral blood. These TCRs come from a man aged 50 or older with acute or convalescent COVID-19.

This clone appeared a single time. The gene calls are TRBV10-1 and TRBJ1-6; TRBD1 aligns across 9 bases. The germline V gene has CDR1 WNHNN and CDR2 SYGVQD (reference sequence). V lost 5 bases to trimming and J lost 10 bases; unmatched junction nucleotides: 6. The CDR3 is made up of 14 amino acids. CDR3 sequence reads: CASSTGGEGSPLHF. The CDR3 DNA sequence: TGCGCCAGCAGTACAGGGGGCGAGGGATCACCCCTCCACTTT.

V is TRBV11-3 and J is TRBJ2-2, with 10 bases lining up with TRBD2. Germline V gives CDR1 SGHNT, CDR2 YENEEA. The V gene end was trimmed by 4 bases and the J gene end by 1 base; junction bases not matched to a gene: 3. This CDR3 region has 16 residues. This CDR3 is CASSSLAGVNTGELFF. The CDR3 region has the DNA TGTGCCAGCAGCTCCCTAGCGGGAGTGAACACCGGGGAGCTGTTTTTT.

V and J are TRBV29-1 and TRBJ1-1; no reliable D call. The length of the CDR3 is 12 residues. In germline, CDR1 is SQVTM, CDR2 ANQGSEA. Trimming removed 6 bases from V and 6 bases from J, with 14 bases in between. The CDR3 DNA follows: TGCAGCGTGAGCGGGGAGAGGGCTGAAGCTTTCTTT. Its translation: CSVSGERAEAFF. Variable domain in full (rest from reference TRBV29-1 and TRBJ1-1): SAVISQKPSRDICQRGTSLTIQCQVDSQVTMMFWYRQQPGQSLTLIATANQGSEATYESGFVIDKFPISRPNLTFSTLTVSNMSPEDSSIYLCSVSGERAEAFFGQGTRLTVV.

This chain uses TRBV18 with TRBJ2-5, with D possibly TRBD2 on 5 matching bases. V was shortened by 3 bases and J by 4 bases, with 9 bases between the two germline ends. The length of the CDR3 is 13 residues. Germline V gives CDR1 KGHSH, CDR2 LQKENI. CDR3 DNA: TGTGCCAGCTCACCGATAGAGGGAGAGACCCAGTACTTC. Its translation is CASSPIEGETQYF.

Written as DNA, the CDR3 is TGTGCCACCAGTGATCCCCTAGCGGGGGCGAACACCGGGGAGCTGTTTTTT. Translating gives CATSDPLAGANTGELFF. The genes are TRBV24-1 and TRBJ2-2; 10 bases are shared with TRBD2. This CDR3 comprises 17 residues. With V trimmed by 3 bases and J by 0 bases, 3 bases remained unmatched. Germline assignment: CDR1 KGHDR and CDR2 SFDVKD.

The gene calls are TRBV10-3 and TRBJ2-5; 9 bases align to TRBD2. CDR1 ENHRY and CDR2 SYGVKD come from the germline V gene. Trimming cost V 6 bases and J 6 bases; bases outside gene matches: 11. CDR3 length equals 15 residues. CDR3 coding DNA: TGTGCCATCAGCGATAGGGGTAGCGGGGGAAAGACCCAGTACTTC. This codes for CAISDRGSGGKTQYF.

CDR3 coding DNA: TGTGCCAGCAAGCAGGATATTAACTATGGCTACACCTTC. Translation gives CASKQDINYGYTF. This chain links TRBV7-8 with TRBJ1-2, with D hard to call. Trimming removed 7 bases from V and 1 base from J, with 10 bases in between. The germline V gene encodes CDR1 SGHVS and CDR2 FQNEAQ. The CDR3 is 13 residues long.

The chain recombines TRBV28 with TRBJ2-5; D is perhaps TRBD1 (5 bases). V dropped 6 bases and J dropped 5 bases, with 19 bases sitting between them. The germline V gene has CDR1 MDHEN and CDR2 SYDVKM. The CDR3 contains 15 residues. Written as DNA, the CDR3 is TGTGCCAGCAGCTTACCGGGCCAAGCAGGGGAGACCCAGTACTTC. It codes for CASSLPGQAGETQYF.

The rearrangement links TRBV28 to TRBJ2-3; D possibly corresponds to TRBD1 (6 bases). The CDR3 sequence is 15 residues long. Trimming removed 9 bases from V and 2 bases from J, with 18 bases in between. Per the germline V gene, CDR1 is MDHEN and CDR2 is SYDVKM. The CDR3 spells CASGTPTLLTDTQYF. The CDR3 nucleotides read TGTGCCAGTGGGACACCGACTCTTCTCACAGATACGCAGTATTTT.

V usage is TRBV11-2 and J usage is TRBJ2-1; TRBD2 might be the D (5 bases). There are 15 residues in the CDR3. Germline V gene sequence: CDR1 SGHAT, CDR2 FQNNGV. V shed 1 base and J shed 6 bases, with 13 bases lying between them. CDR3 sequence: CASSLVQRGSNEQFF. CDR3 nucleotide sequence: TGTGCCAGCAGCTTAGTCCAACGAGGGAGCAATGAGCAGTTCTTC. Complete variable domain (other parts from reference TRBV11-2 and TRBJ2-1): EAGVAQSPRYKIIEKRQSVAFWCNPISGHATLYWYQQILGQGPKLLIQFQNNGVVDDSQLPKDRFSAERLKGVDSTLKIQPAKLEDSAVYLCASSLVQRGSNEQFFGPGTRLTVL.

The rearrangement joins TRBV6-7 to TRBJ2-2; D gene uncertain. TRBV6-7 is assigned to the ORF class and has an uncertain function. CDR3 length: 17 residues. The ends were cut back, 6 bases at V and 1 base at J, with 18 bases in the middle. This CDR3 is CASSPKGSVGNTGELFF. The CDR3 DNA follows: TGTGCCAGCAGCCCCAAAGGCAGCGTTGGGAACACCGGGGAGCTGTTTTTT.

The chain combines TRBV6-6 with TRBJ1-3; 8 bases map to TRBD1. The CDR3 covers 14 residues. V trimming: 6 bases; J trimming: 2 bases; junction bases outside the gene matches: 3. Germline V gene lookup returns CDR1 MNHNY and CDR2 SVGAGI (reference sequence). In DNA, the CDR3 is TGTGCCAGCAGCCTGACAGGGGCTGGAAACACCATATATTTT. Encoded protein: CASSLTGAGNTIYF.

The CDR3 region is CASSFSEKLFF. The CDR3 DNA reads TGTGCCAGCAGCTTTAGCGAAAAACTGTTTTTT. This chain links TRBV7-9 with TRBJ1-4; no clear D. Trimming took off 3 bases at V and 8 bases at J, with 4 bases between the two ends. This CDR3 has 11 amino acids. Germline CDR1 is SEHNR and CDR2 is FQNEAQ (reference sequence). The full variable domain, completed using reference TRBV7-9 and TRBJ1-4, is DTGVSQNPRHKITKRGQNVTFRCDPISEHNRLYWYRQTLGQGPEFLTYFQNEAQLEKSRLLSDRFSAERPKGSFSTLEIQRTEQGDSAMYLCASSFSEKLFFGSGTQLSVL.

The chain couples TRBV29-1 to TRBJ1-1, with D possibly being TRBD1 (6 bases). Looked up from germline, CDR1 is SQVTM and CDR2 is ANQGSEA. V was trimmed by 7 bases and J by 3 bases, leaving 12 bases between them. The CDR3 loop spans 12 amino acids. The CDR3: CSGRDTDTEAFF. CDR3 nucleotide sequence: TGCAGCGGCCGGGACACAGACACTGAAGCTTTCTTT.

The chain carries TRBV6-1 and TRBJ2-6; D possibly corresponds to TRBD1 (6 bases). The CDR3 loop spans 16 amino acids. Germline V gene sequence: CDR1 MNHNS, CDR2 SASEGT. V lost 4 bases, J lost 4 bases, and 14 bases lay in between. CDR3 sequence (DNA): TGTGCCAGCAGTGGCTTGACAGGAACCGGGGCCAACGTCCTGACTTTC. Protein product: CASSGLTGTGANVLTF.

CDR3 in amino acids: CASSLWGGSNTGELFF. CDR3 nucleotide sequence: TGCGCCAGCAGCTTGTGGGGGGGCTCGAACACCGGGGAGCTGTTTTTT. The chain has TRBV5-1 and TRBJ2-2; TRBD2 is a possible D gene (7 bases). Trimming took 1 base from V and 0 from J, leaving 10 bases between them. The germline CDR1 and CDR2 sequences are SGHRS and YFSETQ. The CDR3 spans 16 residues.

The rearrangement uses TRBV9 and TRBJ2-7; tentatively, D is TRBD1 (5 bases). The CDR3 has 14 amino acids. The V gene lost 2 bases and the J gene lost 7 bases, with 16 bases spanning the gap. Germline CDR1 and CDR2: SGDLS and YYNGEE. The chain's CDR3 is CASSVGGDSPEQYF. Here the CDR3 DNA reads TGTGCCAGCAGCGTGGGTGGTGACAGCCCGGAGCAGTACTTC.

The chain carries TRBV3-1 (or the pseudogene TRBV3-2) and TRBJ1-1; unclear D gene. V was trimmed by 0 bases and J by 3 bases, leaving 14 bases between them. Germline V gives CDR1 LGHDT, CDR2 YNNKEL (reference sequence). The CDR3 covers 16 residues. CDR3 bases: TGTGCCAGCAGCCAAGATATATCGGGAGCCCACACTGAAGCTTTCTTT. This translates into CASSQDISGAHTEAFF.

The chain couples TRBV7-3 to TRBJ2-1; D remains ambiguous. Germline assignment: CDR1 SGHTA and CDR2 FQGTGA. The CDR3 consists of 12 residues. The V end was cut by 2 bases, the J end by 11 bases, with 10 bases between. The CDR3 region is CASSLGPTKQFF. The CDR3 region has the DNA TGTGCCAGCAGCTTAGGGCCAACGAAGCAGTTCTTC.

V is TRBV11-1 and J is TRBJ2-3, with 11 bases that match TRBD1. V lost 5 bases, J lost 5 bases, and 6 bases stayed unmatched. The CDR3 runs 15 residues. Germline CDR1 SGHAT, CDR2 FQDESV (reference sequence). The CDR3 region has the DNA TGTGCCAGCAGCCCCGGACAGGGGGCGCTAGATACGCAGTATTTT. This translates into CASSPGQGALDTQYF.

The chain recombines TRBV4-2 with TRBJ1-5; 10 bases are shared with TRBD1. Germline CDR1 is LGHNA and CDR2 is YNFKEQ. The V gene end was trimmed by 0 bases and the J gene end by 9 bases; junction bases not matched to a gene: 20. This CDR3 has 20 residues. CDR3 sequence reads: CASSQEYRQGAIPGLVPQHF. DNA for the CDR3: TGTGCCAGCAGCCAAGAATACCGACAGGGGGCTATTCCGGGCCTTGTGCCCCAGCATTTT.

This sequence joins TRBV10-1 and TRBJ2-3; 7 bases map to TRBD1. The V and J ends lost 2 bases and 4 bases, in that order; junction bases with no gene match: 3. This CDR3 is built from 14 residues. Germline assignment: CDR1 WNHNN and CDR2 SYGVQD (reference sequence). CDR3 in amino acids: CASSERQGSDTQYF. The CDR3 DNA sequence: TGCGCCAGCAGTGAGCGACAGGGTTCAGATACGCAGTATTTT.

The gene calls are TRBV5-4 and TRBJ2-7; D gene unclear. The CDR3 covers 14 residues. The V end lost 0 bases, the J end lost 0 bases, and 7 bases lay between the germline ends. Germline V gene data show CDR1 as SGHNT and CDR2 as YYREEE (reference sequence). CDR3 sequence (DNA): TGTGCCAGCAGCTTGGGAGCGTACTCCTACGAGCAGTACTTC. Protein product: CASSLGAYSYEQYF.

This clone was counted once. The chain links TRBV6-2 or TRBV6-3 to TRBJ2-2; tentatively, D is TRBD1 (5 bases). CDR3 size: 15 residues. CDR1 and CDR2 (germline): MNHEY, SVGEGT. The V end lost 0 bases, the J end lost 6 bases, and 11 bases lay between the germline ends. In nucleotides, the CDR3 is TGTGCCAGCAGTTACTCGAGTTGGGGCCCCGGGGAGCTGTTTTTT. Protein product: CASSYSSWGPGELFF.

The rearrangement joins TRBV5-1 to TRBJ2-5; TRBD2 is a possible D gene (7 bases). The germline V and J ends were trimmed by 0 bases and 5 bases, with 11 bases remaining between them. Germline CDR1 SGHRS, CDR2 YFSETQ. The CDR3 is made up of 14 amino acids. CDR3 residues: CASSLGGGLETQYF. In DNA, the CDR3 is TGCGCCAGCAGCTTGGGGGGGGGCCTGGAGACCCAGTACTTC.

This chain links TRBV30 with TRBJ1-2; D is possibly TRBD1 (6 bases). V was cut by 1 base and J by 5 bases, with 11 bases left in between. The CDR3 consists of 13 residues. CDR1 is GTSNPN, CDR2 SVGIG, per germline (reference sequence). The DNA for the CDR3 is TGTGCCTGGAGTGGGGGGCAGTATTATGGCTACACCTTC. Amino acids: CAWSGGQYYGYTF.

The chain has TRBV5-1 and TRBJ2-7; 8 bases align to TRBD1. The V gene end was trimmed by 2 bases and the J gene end by 2 bases; junction bases not matched to a gene: 6. The CDR3 runs to 15 residues. Germline V CDR1 and CDR2: SGHRS, YFSETQ. In DNA, the CDR3 is TGCGCCAGCAGCTTTGTGGACAGGGCCACCTACGAGCAGTACTTC. This encodes CASSFVDRATYEQYF.

The genes are TRBV7-3 and TRBJ2-1; 10 bases agree with TRBD2. V lost 5 bases and J lost 7; bases outside the gene matches: 8. The CDR3 length is 15 residues. Per the germline V gene, CDR1 is SGHTA and CDR2 is FQGTGA. The CDR3: CASSDRLTSGNEQFF. Here the CDR3 DNA reads TGTGCCAGCAGCGATCGGTTGACTAGCGGGAATGAGCAGTTCTTC.

There are a few counts of this clone. This rearrangement joins TRBV11-3 to TRBJ1-1; no clear D gene. This CDR3 region has 13 residues. Germline CDR1 is SGHNT and CDR2 is YENEEA. V shed 0 bases and J shed 8 bases, with 10 bases lying between them. The CDR3: CASSLDQSGEAFF. The DNA for the CDR3 is TGTGCCAGCAGCTTAGATCAATCCGGGGAAGCTTTCTTT.

The chain links TRBV10-1 to TRBJ1-1; weak D call: TRBD1 (6 bases). V was trimmed by 7 bases and J by 5 bases, leaving 14 bases between them. The V gene's germline CDR1 is WNHNN and CDR2 SYGVQD (reference sequence). The CDR3 has 13 residues. This CDR3 reads CASKNPGATEAFF. The CDR3, as DNA: TGCGCCAGCAAAAACCCAGGGGCGACTGAAGCTTTCTTT.